Given below is one T cell receptor beta chain in context. This sample stems from a study of PD-L1 blockade in urothelial cancer. Synthetic TCR analog templates were spiked into each PCR. Sequenced by immunoSEQ multiplex PCR; TCRdb stores in-frame clones only, minus some. This sample has 35,000 or so clones, with around 88% found just once. This CDR3 comprises 16 residues. The V segment lost 3 bases and the J segment 6 bases; nucleotides outside the gene matches: 17. The germline V gene has CDR1 GTSNPN and CDR2 SVGIG (reference sequence). The source material was PBMCs, sampled around atezolizumab (anti-PD-L1) treatment. The genes are TRBV30 and TRBJ2-7; 7 bases fit TRBD1. The sequence derives from a man in his 60s with urothelial cancer. CDR3 sequence reads: CAWSAPTGALMGEQYF. CDR3 sequence (DNA): TGTGCCTGGAGCGCCCCTACAGGGGCTTTAATGGGCGAGCAGTACTTC.